Sequencing of this T cell receptor (beta chain) was carried out in a study of T-cell reconstitution after alpha-beta-depleted transplantation in children. Unique molecular identifiers tagged the TCRbeta library. TCRdb ran MiXCR on the PCR reads and lists one entry per CDR3 protein. The table has around 600,000 distinct CDR3 sequences, roughly 17% seen once; the top ten hold over 0.95%. This clonotype was counted only a few times. V was pared by 1 base and J by 4 bases, with 4 bases of the junction left unmatched. CDR1 and CDR2 from the germline V gene are SEHNR and FQNEAQ (reference sequence). This CDR3 is built from 15 residues.

The input for sequencing was PBMCs from the stem cell graft donor, taken from the stem cell graft. J is TRBJ2-3 and V is TRBV7-9, with 8 bases that match TRBD1. The clonotype was recovered from a human donor who donated a stem cell graft to a child with acute myeloid leukemia. In nucleotides, the CDR3 is TGTGCCAGCAGCTTAGTTCAGGGGGCGTCAGATACGCAGTATTTT. This codes for CASSLVQGASDTQYF.